This T cell receptor beta chain appears in the sequencing data of a study of T cell responses to AZD1222 COVID-19 vaccine. Study-wide points: Once two AZD1222 doses were given, Spike-specific TCR breadth and depth went up. Within unmutated variant regions lay the reported targets of nearly half of spike-specific TCRs. Only 6 or 7 people who got AZD1222 tested seropositive at baseline.

TCRdb's table, derived via immunoSEQ multiplex PCR, lists solely in-frame clones and lacks some. Found here are roughly 58,000 clones, 89% of them singletons; the top ten hold approximately 6.1%. On this clone: Its antigen remains unknown.

The CDR3 extends over 15 amino acids. The V gene's germline CDR1 is SGHTA and CDR2 FQGNSA. The ends were cut back, 2 bases at V and 1 base at J, with 8 bases in the middle. The sequence derives from an adult who received the AZD1222 COVID-19 vaccine. The source was peripheral blood, collected 28 days after the second AZD1222 dose. The chain uses TRBV7-2 and TRBJ2-2; D is unclear. DNA for the CDR3: TGTGCCAGCAGCTTATCATGGGGGAACACCGGGGAGCTGTTTTTT. Protein product: CASSLSWGNTGELFF.